This T cell receptor beta chain was observed in a study of Ad26.COV2.S vaccination and SARS-CoV-2 variants. The wider study: In the study, Ad26.COV2.S was injected intramuscularly once, or twice 56 days apart. Findings of the study overall: Once vaccination had occurred, spike-specific CD8+ and CD4+ T cell responses reportedly showed substantial breadth.

Germline values: CDR1 MGHRA, CDR2 YSYEKL. This CDR3 spans 15 amino acids. Trimming cost V 1 base and J 2 bases, with 12 bases left between them. Described treatment: some 19 received Ad26.COV2.S at low or high dose, single or two shots; several received placebo; per-sample allocation not given. Day 63 after the first injection of vaccine or placebo was the sampling time. This person who donated was an adult of 18-55 years in Boston. What was given as vaccine was an Ad26 vector encoding Wuhan-strain SARS-CoV-2 spike. As concerns this clone: The antigen remains unidentified.

TCRdb's table, derived via immunoSEQ multiplex PCR, lists solely in-frame clones and lacks some. The sample records roughly 250,000 clones, around 88% being singletons. The source material was peripheral blood, sampled in a trial of Ad26.COV2.S vaccine versus placebo. The TCR was taken from a person aged 18-65 years who received the Ad26.COV2.S COVID-19 vaccine or a placebo. V and J are TRBV4-1 and TRBJ2-7; D gene unclear. The CDR3 loop reads CASSQGRINPYEQYF. The CDR3 nucleotides read TGCGCCAGCAGCCAAGGCCGGATTAACCCCTACGAGCAGTACTTC.